The table lists the clone carrying this T cell receptor (beta chain) with many counts. The antigen is unknown. Deletions cut 2 bases from V and 0 bases from J, with 8 bases between. Per the germline V gene, CDR1 is LGHDT and CDR2 is YNNKEL (reference sequence). The CDR3 has 16 residues. This record comes from a study of early T cells in non-severe SARS-CoV-2 infection. Study-level information: Whole-blood bulk RNA, unsorted, was sequenced, and chains were unpaired. Regarding the study as a whole: Reliance on VDJdb matching favored anti-spike CD8 responses; private and CD4 specificities were missed.

Separate cDNA molecules each had unique molecular identifiers attached to them. Each CDR3 protein is one row after TCRdb ran MiXCR on the 5' RACE reads. The profile shows about 48,000 distinct CDR3 sequences, about 5.3% of them singletons. The sequencing here drew on whole blood, taken at baseline. The TCR sequence derives from an adult who was a healthcare worker with PCR-confirmed SARS-CoV-2 infection or an uninfected control (not recorded which). The chain combines TRBV3-1 with TRBJ2-6; D gene ambiguous. The CDR3 DNA follows: TGTGCCAGCAGCCAACGATGGACCTCTGGGGCCAACGTCCTGACTTTC. It is translated as CASSQRWTSGANVLTF.